This TCR beta chain was documented in a study of cytomegalovirus exposure and HLA in healthy donors. Study overall: Some 85 million unique TCRs, all from HLA-typed donors, were included in an early release of the data.

Amplification used 60 Vbeta primers and 13 Jbeta primers. Sequenced by immunoSEQ multiplex PCR; TCRdb stores in-frame clones only, minus some. The sample lists 150,000 to 200,000 clones; less than 90% were seen once. The germline CDR1 and CDR2 sequences are SGHRS and YFSETQ. The CDR3 loop spans 13 amino acids. Trimming shortened V by 2 bases and J by 3 bases, and 8 bases separated the two germline ends. Each donor was nominally healthy when sampled (though unrecorded immune exposures were likely). The rearrangement joins TRBV5-1 to TRBJ1-1; D not certain. Sequencing was done on a sample of PBMCs. This TCR was recovered from a boy between 10 and 17 years old in good health and CMV-seronegative. CDR3 loop: CASSFSGYTEAFF. CDR3 sequence (DNA): TGCGCCAGCAGCTTTTCGGGGTACACTGAAGCTTTCTTT.